What follows are 22 T cell receptor beta chains derived from one specimen sequenced in a study of monozygotic twins with inflammatory bowel disease. TCRdb re-called the 5' RACE reads; every CDR3 protein appears as one record, without DNA. The repertoire table contains about 160,000 distinct CDR3 sequences. The sequenced sample consisted of blood. The source of these receptors is a human donor with ulcerative colitis or Crohn's disease, or a healthy co-twin of an affected twin (not recorded which).

CDR3 loop: CSARGLQRGGENTEAFF. J is TRBJ1-1 and V is TRBV20-1; the TCRdb D gene call, TRBD1, has no DNA to confirm it. The CDR3 sequence is 17 residues long. From germline, CDR1 is DFQATT and CDR2 SNEGSKA (reference sequence).

V gene TRBV24-1 combines with J gene TRBJ1-4. Germline V gene lookup returns CDR1 KGHDR and CDR2 SFDVKD. CDR3 length: 13 amino acids. The CDR3: CATSGQSNEKLFF.

The rearrangement links TRBV7-2 to TRBJ1-6; lacking DNA, the TRBD1 call made by TCRdb goes unchecked. The CDR3 consists of 15 residues. CDR1 is SGHTA, CDR2 FQGNSA, per germline. CDR3 sequence: CASSPAGTINSPLHF.

The chain links TRBV3-1 to TRBJ1-3; checking the TCRdb D call of TRBD1 is not possible without DNA. The CDR3 loop spans 16 amino acids. CDR1 and CDR2 (germline): LGHDT, YNNKEL (reference sequence). The chain's CDR3 is CASSQDPGTAGNTIYF.

This chain connects TRBV11-2 to TRBJ2-2; the D call of TRBD1 rests on TCRdb alone, since no DNA is present to check it. CDR1 SGHAT and CDR2 FQNNGV come from the germline V gene. The CDR3 totals 14 residues. CDR3 protein: CASSRDRDAGELFF.

The chain is built from TRBV5-1 and TRBJ2-1; TCRdb selects TRBD2, and the lack of DNA leaves this call unchecked. The CDR3 runs to 15 residues. Germline V gene lookup returns CDR1 SGHRS and CDR2 YFSETQ. This CDR3 reads CASSLDREVPNEQFF.

The rearrangement uses TRBV12-3 or TRBV12-4 and TRBJ2-2; the TCRdb D gene call, TRBD1, has no DNA to confirm it. The CDR3 has 15 residues. The CDR3 loop reads CASSSGQGGTGELFF.

The chain recombines TRBV5-1 with TRBJ1-1; TCRdb lists TRBD1, though no DNA is available to test this call. This CDR3 has 13 amino acids. The germline CDR1 and CDR2 sequences are SGHRS and YFSETQ. CDR3 sequence: CASSVGTAAEAFF.

The chain joins TRBV7-9 to TRBJ2-3; TCRdb's assignment of TRBD2 cannot be checked, as there is no DNA. This CDR3 has 14 amino acids. Germline lookup yields CDR1 SEHNR and CDR2 FQNEAQ (reference sequence). This chain's CDR3 is CASSPSSVRDTQYF.

The gene calls are TRBV29-1 and TRBJ2-4. The CDR3 has 12 residues. Germline values: CDR1 SQVTM, CDR2 ANQGSEA. The CDR3 sequence is CSGMEEGNIQYF.

The chain combines TRBV2 with TRBJ2-3. Germline V CDR1 and CDR2: SNHLY, FYNNEI. The CDR3 totals 12 residues. The CDR3 sequence: CASNRDTDTQYF.

The V gene is TRBV12-3 or TRBV12-4, the J gene TRBJ2-7; absent DNA, TCRdb's TRBD1 call cannot be checked. The CDR3 has 15 residues. CDR3 region: CASTSADRGAYEQYF.

This chain links TRBV20-1 with TRBJ1-4; the D call of TRBD1 rests on TCRdb alone, since no DNA is present to check it. CDR1 and CDR2 (germline): DFQATT, SNEGSKA (reference sequence). The CDR3 extends over 12 amino acids. CDR3 protein: CSAGTGDEKLFF.

V usage is TRBV14 and J usage is TRBJ1-4; absent DNA, TCRdb's TRBD1 call cannot be checked. Germline V gene data show CDR1 as SGHDN and CDR2 as FVKESK. The CDR3 sequence is 15 residues long. The chain's CDR3 is CASSRRGGWGEKLFF.

The chain is built from TRBV12-3 or TRBV12-4 and TRBJ2-5; with no DNA, the TCRdb D assignment of TRBD2 cannot be verified. The CDR3 length is 13 residues. The CDR3 sequence is CASSSGLRETQYF.

The chain uses TRBV10-3 and TRBJ2-5; TCRdb indicates TRBD1, and absent DNA this call remains unverified. The CDR3 runs to 16 residues. CDR1 is ENHRY, CDR2 SYGVKD, per germline. The CDR3 spells CAISPTTTGGQETQYF.

This chain uses TRBV3-1 with TRBJ1-5. The CDR3 sequence is 15 residues long. The germline gives CDR1 LGHDT, CDR2 YNNKEL (reference sequence). The chain's CDR3 is CASSHTAYSNQPQHF.

This chain links TRBV5-1 with TRBJ1-3; TCRdb returns TRBD1, unconfirmable since there is no DNA. Looked up from germline, CDR1 is SGHRS and CDR2 is YFSETQ. This CDR3 has 16 residues. The CDR3 sequence is CASSLQGSGSGNTIYF.

The chain combines TRBV28 with TRBJ2-7. Germline V gives CDR1 MDHEN, CDR2 SYDVKM. This CDR3 contains 15 residues. CDR3 loop: CASSHPDRASYEQYF.

The chain is built from TRBV20-1 and TRBJ2-7; TCRdb's D gene call, TRBD2, goes unchecked for lack of DNA. The germline CDR1 and CDR2 sequences are DFQATT and SNEGSKA (reference sequence). The length of the CDR3 is 17 residues. The CDR3 protein is CSARDQRAGGPNYEQYF.

This chain joins TRBV3-1 and TRBJ1-2. Germline values: CDR1 LGHDT, CDR2 YNNKEL (reference sequence). This CDR3 comprises 13 residues. CDR3 sequence reads: CASSQDFSYGYTF. Variable domain in full (rest from reference TRBV3-1 and TRBJ1-2): DTAVSQTPKYLVTQMGNDKSIKCEQNLGHDTMYWYKQDSKKFLKIMFSYNNKELIINETVPNRFSPKSPDKAHLNLHINSLELGDSAVYFCASSQDFSYGYTFGSGTRLTVV.

V gene TRBV5-6 combines with J gene TRBJ1-5. Germline V gene lookup returns CDR1 SGHDT and CDR2 YYEEEE. This CDR3 has 12 residues. The CDR3 reads CASSLLNQPQHF.